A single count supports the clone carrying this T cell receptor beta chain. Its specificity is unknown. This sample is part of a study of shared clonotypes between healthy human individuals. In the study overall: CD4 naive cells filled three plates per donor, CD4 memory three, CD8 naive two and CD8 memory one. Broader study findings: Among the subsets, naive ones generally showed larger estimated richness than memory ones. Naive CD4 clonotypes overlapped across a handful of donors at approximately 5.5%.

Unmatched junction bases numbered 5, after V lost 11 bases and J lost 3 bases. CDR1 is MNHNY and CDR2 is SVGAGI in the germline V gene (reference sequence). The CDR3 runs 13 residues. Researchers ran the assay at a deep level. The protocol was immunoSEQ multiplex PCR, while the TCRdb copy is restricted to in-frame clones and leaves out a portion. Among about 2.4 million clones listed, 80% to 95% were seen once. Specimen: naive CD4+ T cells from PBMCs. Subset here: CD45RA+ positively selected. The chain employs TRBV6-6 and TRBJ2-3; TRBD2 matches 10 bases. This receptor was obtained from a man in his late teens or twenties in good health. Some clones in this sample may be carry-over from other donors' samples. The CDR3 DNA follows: TGTGCCGCCACTAGCGGGATGACAGATACGCAGTATTTT. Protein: CAATSGMTDTQYF.